This TCR beta chain is from a study of T cells in Graves' hyperthyroidism and ophthalmopathy. Study-level results: The model foresaw ophthalmopathy a median approximately 6.1 months prior to onset.

The CDR3 runs 13 residues. Looked up from germline, CDR1 is SEHNR and CDR2 is FQNEAQ (reference sequence). V dropped 5 bases and J dropped 5 bases, with 10 bases sitting between them. This clonotype was recorded at least ten times. Its antigen is undetermined. Researchers amplified the TCR beta CDR3 regions from RNA transcripts. The HTBI set primed first-round TCR CDR3 RT-PCR. From the multiplex PCR reads, TCRdb called clonotypes with MiXCR, one entry per CDR3 protein. This sample carries a few hundred thousand distinct CDR3 sequences, 46% of them seen once, and the ten largest clones take 15% to 20%. The TCR originated in an adult woman with Graves' disease, either hyperthyroidism or ophthalmopathy (not recorded which). The sequenced sample was peripheral blood or thyroid tissue (not recorded which). The rearrangement joins TRBV7-9 to TRBJ1-5, with D possibly being TRBD1 (6 bases). In DNA form, the CDR3 reads TGTGCCAGCAGCGAGGGGGGTGATCAGCCCCAGCATTTT. Its protein product is CASSEGGDQPQHF.